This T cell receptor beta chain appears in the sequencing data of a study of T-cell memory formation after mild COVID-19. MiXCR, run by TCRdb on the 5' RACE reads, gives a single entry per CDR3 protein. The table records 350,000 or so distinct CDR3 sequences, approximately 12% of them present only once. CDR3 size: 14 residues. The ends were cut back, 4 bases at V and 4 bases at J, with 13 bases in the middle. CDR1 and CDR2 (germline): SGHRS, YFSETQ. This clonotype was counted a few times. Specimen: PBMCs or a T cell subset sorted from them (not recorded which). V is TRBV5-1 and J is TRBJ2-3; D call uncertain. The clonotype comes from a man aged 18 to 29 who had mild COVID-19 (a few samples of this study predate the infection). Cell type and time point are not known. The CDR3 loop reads CASSPVGLADTQYF. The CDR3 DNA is TGCGCCAGCAGCCCGGTAGGGTTGGCAGATACGCAGTATTTT.